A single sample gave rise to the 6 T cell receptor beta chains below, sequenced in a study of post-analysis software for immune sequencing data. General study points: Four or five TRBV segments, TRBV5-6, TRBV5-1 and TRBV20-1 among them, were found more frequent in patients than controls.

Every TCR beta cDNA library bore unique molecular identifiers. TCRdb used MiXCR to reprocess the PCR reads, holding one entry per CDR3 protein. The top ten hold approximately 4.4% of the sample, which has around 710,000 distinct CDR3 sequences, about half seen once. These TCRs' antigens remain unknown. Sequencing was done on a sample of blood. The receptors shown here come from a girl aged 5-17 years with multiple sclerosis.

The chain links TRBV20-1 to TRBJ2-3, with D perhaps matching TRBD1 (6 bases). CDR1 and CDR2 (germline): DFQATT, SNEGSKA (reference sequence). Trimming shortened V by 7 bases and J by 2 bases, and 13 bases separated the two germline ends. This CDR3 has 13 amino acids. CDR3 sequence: CSGTGHYTDTQYF. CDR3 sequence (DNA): TGCAGTGGGACGGGACACTACACAGATACGCAGTATTTT.

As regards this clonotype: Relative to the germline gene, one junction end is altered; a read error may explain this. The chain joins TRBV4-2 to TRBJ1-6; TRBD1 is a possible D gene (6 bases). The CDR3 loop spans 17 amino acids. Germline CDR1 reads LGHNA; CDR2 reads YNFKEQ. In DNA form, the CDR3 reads TGTGCCAGCAGCCAAGAGGAGTACAGGGTACAGGATTCACCCCCCCACTTT. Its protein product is CASSQEEYRVQDSPPHF.

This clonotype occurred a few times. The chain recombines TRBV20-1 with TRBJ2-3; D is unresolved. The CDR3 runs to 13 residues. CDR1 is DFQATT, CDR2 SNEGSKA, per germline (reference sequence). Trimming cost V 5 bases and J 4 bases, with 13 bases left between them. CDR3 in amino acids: CSAGTHPPDTQYF. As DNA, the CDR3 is TGCAGTGCTGGTACCCATCCCCCAGATACGCAGTATTTT.

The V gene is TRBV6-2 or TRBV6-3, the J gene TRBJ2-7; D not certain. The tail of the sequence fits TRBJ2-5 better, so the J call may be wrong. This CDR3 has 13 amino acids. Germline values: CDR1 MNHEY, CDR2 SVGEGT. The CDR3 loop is CASGGPLRETQYF. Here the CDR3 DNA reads TGTGCCAGCGGCGGTCCCCTCCGAGAGACCCAGTACTTC.

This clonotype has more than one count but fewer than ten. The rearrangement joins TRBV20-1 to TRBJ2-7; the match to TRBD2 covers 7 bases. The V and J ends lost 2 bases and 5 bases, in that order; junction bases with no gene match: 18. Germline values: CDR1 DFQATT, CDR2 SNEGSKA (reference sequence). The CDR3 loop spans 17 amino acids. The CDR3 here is CSARQRGLAVRIDEQYF. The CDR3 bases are TGCAGTGCTAGACAGAGGGGCCTAGCGGTACGTATCGACGAGCAGTACTTC.

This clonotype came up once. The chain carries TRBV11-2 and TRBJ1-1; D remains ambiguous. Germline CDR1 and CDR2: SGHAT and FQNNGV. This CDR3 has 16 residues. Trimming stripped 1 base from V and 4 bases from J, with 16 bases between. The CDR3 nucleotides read TGTGCCAGCAGCTTAGGTAGATATGGTATGAGCACTGAAGCTTTCTTT. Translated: CASSLGRYGMSTEAFF.